This paragraph covers one T cell receptor (beta chain) sequence. Antigen unknown. Six replicates per PBMC sample, mostly from around 460 ng of genomic DNA. TCRdb's table, derived via immunoSEQ multiplex PCR, lists solely in-frame clones and lacks some. The data contain over 14,000 clones, about 70% of them seen just once; the ten biggest clones take up less than 3%. This specimen comes from a study of neoadjuvant anti-PD-1 for oral cavity cancer. Whole-study context: Patients mostly received three to four biweekly nivolumab doses at 3 mg/kg before surgery. Findings and limits, study-wide: Each response group had just three patients in TCR analyses.

Trimming stripped 0 bases from V and 4 bases from J, with 19 bases between. This CDR3 is 18 amino acids long. Looked up from germline, CDR1 is LNHDA and CDR2 is SQIVND (reference sequence). The receptor was isolated from a person between 40 and 79 years old with oral cavity squamous cell carcinoma. The sequencing here drew on PBMCs, taken before nivolumab (anti-PD-1) treatment. The rearrangement links TRBV19 to TRBJ2-4, with a weak D call TRBD2 (5 bases). The CDR3 loop reads CASSIELWRSGGKNIQYF. The CDR3 DNA reads TGTGCCAGTAGTATAGAATTGTGGAGGTCGGGTGGGAAAAACATTCAGTACTTC. Drawing the rest from reference TRBV19 and TRBJ2-4, the complete variable domain is DGGITQSPKYLFRKEGQNVTLSCEQNLNHDAMYWYRQDPGQGLRLIYYSQIVNDFQKGDIAEGYSVSREKKESFPLTVTSAQKNPTAFYLCASSIELWRSGGKNIQYFGAGTRLSVL.